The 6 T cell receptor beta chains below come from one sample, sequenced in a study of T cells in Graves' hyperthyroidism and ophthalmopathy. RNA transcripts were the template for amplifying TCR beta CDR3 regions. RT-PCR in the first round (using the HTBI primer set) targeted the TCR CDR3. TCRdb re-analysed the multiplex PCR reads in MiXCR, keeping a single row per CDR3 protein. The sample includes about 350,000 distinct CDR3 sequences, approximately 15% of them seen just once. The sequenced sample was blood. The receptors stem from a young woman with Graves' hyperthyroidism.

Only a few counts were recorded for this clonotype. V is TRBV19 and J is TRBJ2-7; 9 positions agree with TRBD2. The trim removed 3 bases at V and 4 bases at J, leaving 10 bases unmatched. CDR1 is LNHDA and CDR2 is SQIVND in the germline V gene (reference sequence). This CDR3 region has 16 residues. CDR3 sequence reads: CASSIGAGGTTYEQYF. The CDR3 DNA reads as TGTGCCAGTAGTATCGGCGCGGGGGGGACAACTTACGAGCAGTACTTC.

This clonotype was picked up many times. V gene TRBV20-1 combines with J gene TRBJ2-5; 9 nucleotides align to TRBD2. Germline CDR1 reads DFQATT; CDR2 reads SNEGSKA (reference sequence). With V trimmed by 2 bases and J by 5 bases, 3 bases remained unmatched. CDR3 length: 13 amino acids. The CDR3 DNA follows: TGCAGTGCTAGACTAGCGGGAACCGAGACCCAGTACTTC. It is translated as CSARLAGTETQYF.

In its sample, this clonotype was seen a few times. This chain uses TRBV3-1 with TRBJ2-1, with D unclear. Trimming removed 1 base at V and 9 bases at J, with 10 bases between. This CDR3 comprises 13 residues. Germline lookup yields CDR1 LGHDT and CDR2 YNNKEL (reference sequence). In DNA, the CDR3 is TGTGCCAGCAGCCAAGTCGCAGAAGGTGAGCAGTTCTTC. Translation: CASSQVAEGEQFF.

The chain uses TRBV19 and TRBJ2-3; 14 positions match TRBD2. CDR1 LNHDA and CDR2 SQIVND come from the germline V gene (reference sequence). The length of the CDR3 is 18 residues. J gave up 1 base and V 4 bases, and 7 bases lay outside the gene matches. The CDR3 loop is CASSTGTSGSGGTDTQYF. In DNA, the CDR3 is TGTGCCAGTAGTACAGGGACTAGCGGGAGTGGTGGCACAGATACGCAGTATTTT.

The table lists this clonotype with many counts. CDR3 DNA sequence: TGTGCCAGCACTCGGGACACCATATATTTT. It yields the protein CASTRDTIYF. The V gene is TRBV2, the J gene TRBJ1-3, with D unclear. This CDR3 is 10 amino acids long. Per germline, CDR1 SNHLY and CDR2 FYNNEI. V lost 7 bases and J lost 8, with 6 bases in between.

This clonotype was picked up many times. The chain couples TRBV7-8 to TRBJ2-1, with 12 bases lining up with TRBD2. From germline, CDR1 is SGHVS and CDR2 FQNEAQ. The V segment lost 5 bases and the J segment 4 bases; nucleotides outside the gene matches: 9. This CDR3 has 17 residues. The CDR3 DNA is TGTGCCAGCAGCCGCAGTTCCCTAGCGGGAGGGTACAATGAGCAGTTCTTC. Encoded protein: CASSRSSLAGGYNEQFF.